The 3 T cell receptor beta chains in this list originate from one sample, sequenced in a study of tumor-infiltrating lymphocytes in primary liver carcinoma. RNA and DNA were co-extracted from around 18-30 mg of unsorted bulk tissue. The input was approximately 0.45 ug total RNA; TCR beta cDNA was made from it with a constant-region primer. Libraries for TCR beta were built through three nested multiplex PCR rounds, which together made up a slightly modified ARM-PCR procedure. Two initial PCR rounds of around 10 cycles each paired TRBV1-TRBV30 forward primers with a C-beta reverse primer. TCRdb fed the multiplex PCR reads into MiXCR, producing one record per CDR3 protein. This table has tens of thousands of distinct CDR3 sequences, approximately 80% appearing once. The specimen sequenced was liver tumor tissue from sampling region 5. This sample's subset: tumor region T5, tumor centre. The receptors were gathered from a woman in her twenties or thirties with primary liver carcinoma and hepatitis B virus infection.

A note on this clonotype: This may be a read error, as it is one base from a much larger clone. The chain couples TRBV19 to TRBJ2-3; D is unclear. This CDR3 contains 12 residues. CDR1 LNHDA and CDR2 SQIVND come from the germline V gene (reference sequence). The CDR3: CTGSIGADTQYF. The CDR3, as DNA: TGTACCGGTAGTATTGGCGCAGATACGCAGTATTTT.

For this clonotype: Relative to the germline gene, one junction end is altered; a read error may explain this. The rearrangement links TRBV30 to TRBJ2-5; D is unclear. There are 15 residues in the CDR3. Germline CDR1 is GTSNPN and CDR2 is SVGIG (reference sequence). The CDR3 here is CAWKVFGAALEAQYF. CDR3 DNA sequence: TGTGCCTGGAAAGTCTTTGGCGCGGCCCTAGAGGCCCAGTACTTC.

The J gene is TRBJ2-4, the V gene TRBV4-2; no firm D call. The germline gives CDR1 LGHNA, CDR2 YNFKEQ. The CDR3 has 15 residues. V shed 4 bases and J shed 5 bases, with 15 bases lying between them. CDR3 amino acids: CASSLGATCQNIQYF. The DNA of the CDR3 is TGTGCCAGCAGCCTAGGCGCGACTTGCCAAAACATTCAGTACTTC.